These 25 T cell receptor beta chains came from one sample sequenced in a study of Ad26.COV2.S vaccination and SARS-CoV-2 variants. Treatment given: over 15 received Ad26.COV2.S at low or high dose, single or two shots; roughly five received placebo; per-sample allocation not given. Samples came from day 63 after the first vaccine or placebo injection. Measured with immunoSEQ multiplex PCR; TCRdb has only the in-frame clones, and not every one. The sample has about 400,000 clones; approximately 90% are singletons. This sample comprised peripheral blood, obtained in a trial of Ad26.COV2.S vaccine versus placebo. The receptors were sampled from a person aged 18-65 years who received the Ad26.COV2.S COVID-19 vaccine or a placebo.

The V call is TRBV15, the J call TRBJ2-5, with TRBD1 matching over 8 bases. The V segment lost 2 bases and the J segment 5 bases; nucleotides outside the gene matches: 4. Germline assignment: CDR1 LNHNV and CDR2 YYDKDF (reference sequence). This CDR3 has 14 amino acids. The CDR3 spells CATSRRTGWETQYF. CDR3 in DNA: TGTGCCACCAGCAGACGGACAGGGTGGGAGACCCAGTACTTC.

This chain connects TRBV19 to TRBJ1-3; D is undetermined. Germline V gives CDR1 LNHDA, CDR2 SQIVND (reference sequence). The V gene lost 6 bases and the J gene lost 0 bases, with 6 bases spanning the gap. The length of the CDR3 is 13 residues. DNA of the CDR3: TGTGCCAGTAGGCGCGACTCTGGAAACACCATATATTTT. This gives the protein CASRRDSGNTIYF.

This sequence joins TRBV28 and TRBJ2-5; 8 positions match TRBD1. The V gene end was trimmed by 6 bases and the J gene end by 3 bases; junction bases not matched to a gene: 3. The CDR3 totals 13 residues. Germline CDR1 MDHEN, CDR2 SYDVKM. CDR3 in DNA: TGTGCCAGCAGGGAGACAGGGGAAGAGACCCAGTACTTC. Its translation: CASRETGEETQYF.

V gene TRBV5-4 combines with J gene TRBJ1-6, with D uncertain. The germline gives CDR1 SGHNT, CDR2 YYREEE (reference sequence). The CDR3 is made up of 15 amino acids. Trimming left V 0 bases short and J 10 bases short, with 14 bases between. In nucleotides, the CDR3 is TGTGCCAGCAGCTTGGATCCGGGAGGAGGATCACCCCTCCACTTT. Translation gives CASSLDPGGGSPLHF.

The genes are TRBV3-1 (or the pseudogene TRBV3-2) and TRBJ2-1; 7 bases are a match to TRBD2. The germline V gene has CDR1 LGHDT and CDR2 YNNKEL (reference sequence). The V and J ends lost 1 base and 5 bases, in that order; junction bases with no gene match: 5. The CDR3 length is 15 residues. In DNA, the CDR3 is TGTGCCAGCAGCCAAGCAGCCGGGACTAACAATGAGCAGTTCTTC. This sequence encodes CASSQAAGTNNEQFF.

CDR3 protein: CAWNGETANRYGYTF. The CDR3 nucleotides are TGTGCCTGGAATGGGGAAACGGCCAATCGATATGGCTACACCTTC. The V gene is TRBV30, the J gene TRBJ1-2; no firm D call. V lost 4 bases and J 5 bases, leaving 20 bases between the germline ends. The CDR3 length is 15 residues. Germline V lookup: CDR1 GTSNPN, CDR2 SVGIG (reference sequence).

V and J are TRBV19 and TRBJ2-2; D is unresolved. Germline loops: CDR1 LNHDA, CDR2 SQIVND (reference sequence). CDR3 length equals 14 residues. The germline V and J ends were trimmed by 0 bases and 6 bases, with 8 bases remaining between them. The CDR3, as DNA: TGTGCCAGTAGTATAGATCTAAGGGCCGGGGAGCTGTTTTTT. Translated: CASSIDLRAGELFF.

The chain uses TRBV11-3 and TRBJ1-3; unclear D gene. This CDR3 is 17 amino acids long. Deletions cut 4 bases from V and 0 bases from J, with 16 bases between. Germline CDR1 and CDR2: SGHNT and YENEEA. The CDR3: CASSSHFRSTSGNTIYF. The CDR3 DNA is TGTGCCAGCAGCTCCCACTTCAGGTCAACCTCTGGAAACACCATATATTTT.

This clone was observed a few times. The J gene is TRBJ2-3, the V gene TRBV3-1 (or the pseudogene TRBV3-2), with D unresolved. V was clipped by 1 base and J by 3 bases, with 2 bases between them. The CDR3 contains 12 residues. Germline lookup yields CDR1 LGHDT and CDR2 YNNKEL (reference sequence). The CDR3 coding sequence is TGTGCCAGCAGCCAAGTGACAGATACGCAGTATTTT. It specifies CASSQVTDTQYF.

V is TRBV5-8 and J is TRBJ2-7, with D hard to call. Germline CDR1 reads SGHTS; CDR2 reads YDEGEE. Trimming removed 5 bases at V and 0 bases at J, with 12 bases between. The CDR3 loop spans 14 amino acids. The CDR3 here is CASSGRFSSYEQYF. CDR3 coding DNA: TGTGCCAGCAGTGGACGGTTCAGCTCCTACGAGCAGTACTTC. The whole variable domain, remainder taken from reference TRBV5-8 and TRBJ2-7, is EAGVTQSPTHLIKTRGQQATLRCSPISGHTSVYWYQQALGLGLQFLLWYDEGEERNRGNFPPRFSGRQFPNYSSELNVNALELEDSALYLCASSGRFSSYEQYFGPGTRLTVT.

The chain combines TRBV30 with TRBJ2-7, with 7 bases matching TRBD1. The V segment lost 1 base and the J segment 10 bases; nucleotides outside the gene matches: 7. Germline V CDR1 and CDR2: GTSNPN, SVGIG (reference sequence). The length of the CDR3 is 12 residues. The CDR3 DNA sequence: TGTGCCTGGAGTGAGGACAGGCAACACCAGTACTTC. This translates into CAWSEDRQHQYF.

The genes are TRBV6-5 and TRBJ2-3, with 7 bases lining up with TRBD2. The germline gives CDR1 MNHEY, CDR2 SVGAGI. The CDR3 loop spans 15 amino acids. The trim removed 6 bases at V and 4 bases at J, leaving 10 bases unmatched. The CDR3 DNA sequence: TGTGCCAGCAGGACCCGCTGGGGGGGGTCAGATACGCAGTATTTT. Protein product: CASRTRWGGSDTQYF.

This chain links TRBV30 with TRBJ1-6; D unresolved. The V gene's germline CDR1 is GTSNPN and CDR2 SVGIG (reference sequence). The CDR3 consists of 13 residues. V was cut by 5 bases and J by 7 bases, with 12 bases left in between. CDR3 residues: CAWATGGNSPLHF. CDR3 in DNA: TGTGCCTGGGCGACGGGAGGCAATTCACCCCTCCACTTT.

The chain employs TRBV5-4 and TRBJ2-7, with D perhaps matching TRBD2 (5 bases). The CDR3 extends over 16 amino acids. The germline CDR1 and CDR2 sequences are SGHNT and YYREEE (reference sequence). The V gene lost 10 bases and the J gene lost 0 bases, with 23 bases spanning the gap. CDR3 residues: CASHSPKGSGSYEQYF. For the CDR3, the DNA is TGTGCCTCTCACTCCCCCAAGGGCAGCGGCTCCTACGAGCAGTACTTC.

The chain uses TRBV27 and TRBJ2-1; D may be TRBD2 (6 bases). Trimming removed 2 bases at V and 0 bases at J, with 8 bases between. The CDR3 contains 15 residues. CDR1 is MNHEY, CDR2 SMNVEV, per germline (reference sequence). In DNA form, the CDR3 reads TGTGCCAGCAGTTTAGCGGGATACTCCTACAATGAGCAGTTCTTC. It translates to CASSLAGYSYNEQFF.

V is TRBV19 and J is TRBJ1-1; a weak D match, TRBD1 (5 bases). CDR3 length: 14 amino acids. The V and J ends lost 6 bases and 1 base respectively, with 12 bases between them. The germline V gene encodes CDR1 LNHDA and CDR2 SQIVND (reference sequence). Here the CDR3 DNA reads TGTGCCAGTAGGTCAGGGCCCGAGAACACTGAAGCTTTCTTT. It codes for CASRSGPENTEAFF.

V and J are TRBV19 and TRBJ1-2; weak D call: TRBD1 (5 bases). Trimming took off 3 bases at V and 5 bases at J, with 10 bases between the two ends. CDR3 length equals 13 residues. Germline assignment: CDR1 LNHDA and CDR2 SQIVND (reference sequence). The CDR3 loop is CASSIAGVYGYTF. DNA for the CDR3: TGTGCCAGTAGTATCGCGGGGGTTTATGGCTACACCTTC.

V and J are TRBV24-1 and TRBJ2-7; D is possibly TRBD2 (5 bases). CDR1 and CDR2 (germline): KGHDR, SFDVKD. The CDR3 is 13 residues long. V lost 9 bases and J 0 bases, leaving 11 bases between the germline ends. Written as DNA, the CDR3 is TGTGCCACCCGGGGTAGGCACTCCTACGAGCAGTACTTC. Its translation: CATRGRHSYEQYF.

V is TRBV27 and J is TRBJ2-2; no clear D. CDR3 length: 17 residues. The germline gives CDR1 MNHEY, CDR2 SMNVEV (reference sequence). V dropped 2 bases and J dropped 4 bases, with 17 bases sitting between them. The CDR3 DNA follows: TGTGCCAGCAGTTTAACACTCGGCCTGACTGGCACCGGGGAGCTGTTTTTT. Its translation: CASSLTLGLTGTGELFF.

The chain couples TRBV19 to TRBJ2-5; tentative D call: TRBD2 (5 bases). V was clipped by 4 bases and J by 5 bases, with 14 bases between them. Germline V lookup: CDR1 LNHDA, CDR2 SQIVND (reference sequence). The CDR3 spans 14 residues. CDR3 nucleotides: TGTGCCAGTAGTACGGGCGGGCAGGTCGAGACCCAGTACTTC. Its translation: CASSTGGQVETQYF.

This clone was seen a single time. The J gene is TRBJ1-2, the V gene TRBV28, with D perhaps TRBD1 (6 bases). V dropped 11 bases and J dropped 8 bases, with 15 bases sitting between them. The CDR3 spans 11 residues. Per germline, CDR1 MDHEN and CDR2 SYDVKM. CDR3 amino acids: CALGGIKGYTF. CDR3 sequence (DNA): TGTGCCCTGGGGGGCATAAAGGGCTACACCTTC.

V gene TRBV9 combines with J gene TRBJ2-2; 8 bases align to TRBD2. V gave up 0 bases and J gave up 7 bases; unmatched junction bases: 5. The CDR3 contains 15 residues. CDR1 and CDR2 from the germline V gene are SGDLS and YYNGEE. CDR3 residues: CASSVAGGPGGELFF. The CDR3, as DNA: TGTGCCAGCAGCGTAGCGGGAGGGCCAGGCGGGGAGCTGTTTTTT.

V and J are TRBV5-4 and TRBJ2-7, with D perhaps TRBD2 (7 bases). Germline loops: CDR1 SGHNT, CDR2 YYREEE (reference sequence). Trimming took 0 bases from V and 2 from J, leaving 15 bases between them. The CDR3 extends over 16 amino acids. In DNA, the CDR3 is TGTGCCAGCAGCTTGGGGGGGGCTAGCGGAGCCTACGAGCAGTACTTC. Its protein is CASSLGGASGAYEQYF.

This clone has a single count. The V gene is TRBV11-3, the J gene TRBJ2-3; D gene ambiguous. Trimming cost V 1 base and J 3 bases, with 11 bases left between them. CDR1 is SGHNT and CDR2 is YENEEA in the germline V gene. The CDR3 spans 15 residues. The CDR3 region has the DNA TGTGCCAGCAGCTTAGCCGGCACGAGGACAGATACGCAGTATTTT. It is translated as CASSLAGTRTDTQYF.

This chain joins TRBV10-3 and TRBJ2-7; D may be TRBD2 (7 bases). Germline-derived CDR1 and CDR2 are ENHRY and SYGVKD. V lost 3 bases and J 5 bases, leaving 14 bases between the germline ends. The CDR3 has 14 amino acids. In DNA, the CDR3 is TGTGCCATCAGTGAAGGGGGAGGGCCCGACGAGCAGTACTTC. Protein: CAISEGGGPDEQYF.